A single sample gave rise to the 3 T cell receptor beta chains below, sequenced in a study of T cell responses to AZD1222 COVID-19 vaccine (dated by TCRdb to 2020 to 2023). The library was built by means of the immunoSEQ multiplex PCR assay. As stored in TCRdb, this immuneACCESS dataset retains in-frame rearrangements with V and J assigned. A fraction of the clones does not appear; measured against another copy, unresolved V genes explain less than half of the discrepancy, and the remainder lacks a known reason. In all, the sample holds roughly 100,000 clones, and roughly 82% of those were seen once. The ten most abundant clones make up 4.5% to 6% of the sample. What this sample's time point label stands for: baseline before first vaccination. Sequenced material: peripheral blood, taken on day 0 of AZD1222 vaccination. The receptors derive from an adult in good health.

This clone was seen only a few times. J is TRBJ1-1 and V is TRBV10-3; 8 bases agree with TRBD1. Germline V gives CDR1 ENHRY, CDR2 SYGVKD. This CDR3 is 15 amino acids long. V gave up 7 bases and J gave up 4 bases; unmatched junction bases: 11. CDR3 bases: TGTGCCATCACTAGGGCAGGGGGCGCGGGCACTGAAGCTTTCTTT. This gives the protein CAITRAGGAGTEAFF.

The V call is TRBV7-2, the J call TRBJ1-2; 7 positions match TRBD1. CDR1 is SGHTA and CDR2 is FQGNSA in the germline V gene. The CDR3 spans 15 residues. The junction had 16 bases not matched to a gene; V was cut back by 5 bases and J by 10 bases. CDR3 in amino acids: CASSLLQGRSGDYTF. The CDR3 nucleotides read TGTGCCAGCAGCCTGTTACAGGGGCGATCCGGGGACTACACCTTC.

The chain carries TRBV2 and TRBJ1-6; possibly TRBD1 for D (6 bases). Per germline, CDR1 SNHLY and CDR2 FYNNEI. Trimming took 2 bases from V and 8 from J, leaving 10 bases between them. The length of the CDR3 is 14 residues. The CDR3 DNA is TGTGCCAGCAGTGAACAACAGGGTTATTCACCCCTCCACTTT. Residues: CASSEQQGYSPLHF.